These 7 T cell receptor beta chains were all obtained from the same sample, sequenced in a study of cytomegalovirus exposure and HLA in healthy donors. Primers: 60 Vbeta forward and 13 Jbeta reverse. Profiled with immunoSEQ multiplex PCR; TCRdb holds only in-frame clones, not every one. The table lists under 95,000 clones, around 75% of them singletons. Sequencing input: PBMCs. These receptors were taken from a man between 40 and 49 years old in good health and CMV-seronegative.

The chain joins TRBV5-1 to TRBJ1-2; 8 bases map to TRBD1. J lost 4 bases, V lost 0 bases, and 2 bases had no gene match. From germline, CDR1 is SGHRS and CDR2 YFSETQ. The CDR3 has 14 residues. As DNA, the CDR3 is TGCGCCAGCAGCTTGGGACAGGGGAGCTATGGCTACACCTTC. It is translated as CASSLGQGSYGYTF.

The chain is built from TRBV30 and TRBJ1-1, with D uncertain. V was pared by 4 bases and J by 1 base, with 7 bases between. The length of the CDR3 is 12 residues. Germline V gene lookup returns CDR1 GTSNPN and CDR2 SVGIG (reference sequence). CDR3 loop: CAWMAGNTEAFF. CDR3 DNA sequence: TGTGCCTGGATGGCGGGGAACACTGAAGCTTTCTTT.

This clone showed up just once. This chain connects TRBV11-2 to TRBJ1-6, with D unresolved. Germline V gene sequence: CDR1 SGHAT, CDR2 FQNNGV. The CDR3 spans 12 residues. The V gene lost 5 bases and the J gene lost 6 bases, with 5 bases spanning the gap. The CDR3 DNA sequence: TGTGCCAGCAGCGTATTTAATTCACCCCTCCACTTT. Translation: CASSVFNSPLHF.

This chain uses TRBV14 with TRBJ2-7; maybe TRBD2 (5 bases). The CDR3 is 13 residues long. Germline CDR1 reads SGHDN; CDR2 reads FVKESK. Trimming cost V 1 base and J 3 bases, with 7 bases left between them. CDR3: CASSQGRHYEQYF. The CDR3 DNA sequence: TGTGCCAGCAGCCAAGGGAGGCACTACGAGCAGTACTTC.

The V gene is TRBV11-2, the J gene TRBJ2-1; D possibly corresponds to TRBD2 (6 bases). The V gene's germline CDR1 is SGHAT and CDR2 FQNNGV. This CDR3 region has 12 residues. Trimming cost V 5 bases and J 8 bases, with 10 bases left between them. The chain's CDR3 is CASSRGIHEQFF. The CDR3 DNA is TGTGCCAGCAGCCGGGGGATCCATGAGCAGTTCTTC.

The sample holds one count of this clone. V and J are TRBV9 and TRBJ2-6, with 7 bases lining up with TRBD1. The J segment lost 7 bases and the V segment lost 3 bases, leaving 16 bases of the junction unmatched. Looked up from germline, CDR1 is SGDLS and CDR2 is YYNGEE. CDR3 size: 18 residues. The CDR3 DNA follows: TGTGCCAGCAGCGACCGGACAGGATTAACTCTGGGCGCCAACGTCCTGACTTTC. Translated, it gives CASSDRTGLTLGANVLTF.

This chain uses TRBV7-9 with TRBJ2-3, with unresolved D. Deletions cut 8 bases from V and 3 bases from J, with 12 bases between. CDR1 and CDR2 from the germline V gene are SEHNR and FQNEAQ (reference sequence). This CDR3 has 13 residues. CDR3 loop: CASPQSQTDTQYF. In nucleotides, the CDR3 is TGTGCCAGCCCCCAGTCCCAGACAGATACGCAGTATTTT.